The entry below gives a single T cell receptor (beta chain) sequence along with its context. As yet, its antigen is unknown. This sample is drawn from a study of CD8 T cells in Susac syndrome. Random-hexamer reverse transcription was applied to roughly 0.5 to 1 ug RNA. Via MiXCR, TCRdb re-called the immunoSEQ multiplex PCR reads, giving one row per CDR3 protein. The table has tens of thousands of distinct CDR3 sequences, just under 95% seen once. General study results and limits: By the study's own acknowledgment, its TCR sequencing and HLA analysis included relatively few individuals. CD4+ repertoires of Susac syndrome patients lacked detectable clonal expansion.

Patients with Susac syndrome met diagnostic criteria defined recently for definite or probable disease. V gave up 2 bases and J gave up 0 bases, with 13 bases separating them. The CDR3 has 15 residues. The germline V gene encodes CDR1 SQVTM and CDR2 ANQGSEA. The sample consisted of CD4+ T cells from PBMCs. V is TRBV29-1 and J is TRBJ1-2; D perhaps matches TRBD1 (5 bases). The clonotype comes from a human donor with Susac syndrome. In DNA, the CDR3 is TGCAGCGTTGAAAAGGGGAGCGCAGCTAACTATGGCTACACCTTC. This translates into CSVEKGSAANYGYTF. The full variable domain, completed using reference TRBV29-1 and TRBJ1-2, is SAVISQKPSRDICQRGTSLTIQCQVDSQVTMMFWYRQQPGQSLTLIATANQGSEATYESGFVIDKFPISRPNLTFSTLTVSNMSPEDSSIYLCSVEKGSAANYGYTFGSGTRLTVV.